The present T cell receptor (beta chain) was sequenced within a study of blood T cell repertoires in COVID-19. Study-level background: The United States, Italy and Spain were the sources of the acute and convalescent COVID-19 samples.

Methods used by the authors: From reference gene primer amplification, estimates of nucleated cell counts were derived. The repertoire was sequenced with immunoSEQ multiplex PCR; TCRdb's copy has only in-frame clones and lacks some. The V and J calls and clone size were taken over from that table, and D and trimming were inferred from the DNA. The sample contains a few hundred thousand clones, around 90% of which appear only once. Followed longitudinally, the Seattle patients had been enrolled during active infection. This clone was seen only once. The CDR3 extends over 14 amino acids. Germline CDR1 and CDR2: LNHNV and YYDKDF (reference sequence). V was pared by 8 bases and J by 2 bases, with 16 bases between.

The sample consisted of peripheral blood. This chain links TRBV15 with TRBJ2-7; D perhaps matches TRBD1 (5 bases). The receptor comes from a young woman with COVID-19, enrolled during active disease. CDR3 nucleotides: TGTGCCACCCGGAAGGGGAATTCCCCCTACGAGCAGTACTTC. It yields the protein CATRKGNSPYEQYF.